The T cell receptor (beta chain) under discussion was sequenced for a study of T-cell memory formation after mild COVID-19. From germline, CDR1 is MDHEN and CDR2 SYDVKM. The CDR3 sequence is 15 residues long. Unmatched junction bases numbered 9, after V lost 4 bases and J lost 4 bases. Sample barcodes and UMIs were carried by the TCR alpha and TCR beta cDNA libraries that 5'RACE generated with constant-segment primers. TCRdb processed the 5' RACE reads anew with MiXCR; each CDR3 protein has one entry. The sample yields about 430,000 distinct CDR3 sequences, more than 20% seen once. General study results and limits: Whether day 37 second-wave clones are SARS-CoV-2-specific was not confirmed. Pre-infection memory showed some responding clones, and this suggested that cross-reactive memory joined.

This clonotype was recorded only once. Its antigen is not known. Sequenced input: PBMCs or a T cell subset sorted from them (not recorded which). The genes are TRBV28 and TRBJ2-7, with 8 nucleotides matching TRBD1. This clonotype was sampled from an adult woman who had mild COVID-19 (a few samples of this study predate the infection). Cell type and time point are not known. Here the CDR3 reads CASSWPGTGGYEQYF. CDR3 in DNA: TGTGCCAGCAGTTGGCCCGGGACAGGCGGGTACGAGCAGTACTTC.